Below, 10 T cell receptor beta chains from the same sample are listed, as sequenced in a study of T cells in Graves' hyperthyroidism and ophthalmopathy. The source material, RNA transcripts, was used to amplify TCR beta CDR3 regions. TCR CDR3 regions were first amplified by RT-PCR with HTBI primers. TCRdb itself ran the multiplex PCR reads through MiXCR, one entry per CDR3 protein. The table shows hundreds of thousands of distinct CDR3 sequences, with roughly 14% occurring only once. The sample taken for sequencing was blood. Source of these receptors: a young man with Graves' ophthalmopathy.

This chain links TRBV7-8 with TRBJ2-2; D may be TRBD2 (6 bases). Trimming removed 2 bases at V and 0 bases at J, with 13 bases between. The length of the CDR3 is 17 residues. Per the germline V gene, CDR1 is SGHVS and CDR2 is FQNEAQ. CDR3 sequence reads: CASSLSAGSANTGELFF. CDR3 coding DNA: TGTGCCAGCAGCTTATCGGCGGGATCTGCGAACACCGGGGAGCTGTTTTTT.

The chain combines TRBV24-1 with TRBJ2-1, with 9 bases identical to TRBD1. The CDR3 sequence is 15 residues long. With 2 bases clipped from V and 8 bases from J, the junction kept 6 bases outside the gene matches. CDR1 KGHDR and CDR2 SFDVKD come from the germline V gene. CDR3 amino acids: CATSDSGTGHDEQFF. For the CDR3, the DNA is TGTGCCACCAGTGATTCAGGGACAGGGCACGATGAGCAGTTCTTC.

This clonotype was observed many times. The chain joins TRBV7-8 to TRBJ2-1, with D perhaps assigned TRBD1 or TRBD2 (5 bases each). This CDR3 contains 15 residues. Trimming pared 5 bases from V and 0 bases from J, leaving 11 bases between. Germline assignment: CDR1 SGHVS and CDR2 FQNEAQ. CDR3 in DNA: TGTGCCAGCAGCACGGGACGCACCTCCTACAATGAGCAGTTCTTC. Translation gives CASSTGRTSYNEQFF.

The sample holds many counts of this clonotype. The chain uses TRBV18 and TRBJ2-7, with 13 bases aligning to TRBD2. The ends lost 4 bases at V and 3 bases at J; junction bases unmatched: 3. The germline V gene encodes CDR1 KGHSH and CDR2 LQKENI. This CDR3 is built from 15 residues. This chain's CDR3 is CASSRTSGSFYEQYF. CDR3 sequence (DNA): TGTGCCAGCTCACGGACTAGCGGGAGTTTCTACGAGCAGTACTTC.

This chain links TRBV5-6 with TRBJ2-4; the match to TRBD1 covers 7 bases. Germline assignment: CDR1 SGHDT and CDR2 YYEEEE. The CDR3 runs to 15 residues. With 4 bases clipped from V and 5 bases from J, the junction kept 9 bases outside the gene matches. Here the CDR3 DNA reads TGTGCCAGCAGCGGCATGTATAGGGGGCAAAACATTCAGTACTTC. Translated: CASSGMYRGQNIQYF.

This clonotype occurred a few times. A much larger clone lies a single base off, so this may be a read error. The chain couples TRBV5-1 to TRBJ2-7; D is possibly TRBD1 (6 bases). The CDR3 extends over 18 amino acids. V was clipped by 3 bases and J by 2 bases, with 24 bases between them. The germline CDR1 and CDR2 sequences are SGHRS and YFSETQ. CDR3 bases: TGCGCCAGCAGCTCCCGGGACACGTTGTGGGGAGCCACCTACGAGCAGTACTTC. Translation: CASSSRDTLWGATYEQYF.

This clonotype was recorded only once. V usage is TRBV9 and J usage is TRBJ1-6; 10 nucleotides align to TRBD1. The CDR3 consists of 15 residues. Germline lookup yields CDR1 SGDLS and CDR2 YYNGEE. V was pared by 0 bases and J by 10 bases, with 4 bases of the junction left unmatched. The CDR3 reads CASSVGQGALSPLHF. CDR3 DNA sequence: TGTGCCAGCAGCGTAGGACAGGGGGCACTATCACCCCTCCACTTT.

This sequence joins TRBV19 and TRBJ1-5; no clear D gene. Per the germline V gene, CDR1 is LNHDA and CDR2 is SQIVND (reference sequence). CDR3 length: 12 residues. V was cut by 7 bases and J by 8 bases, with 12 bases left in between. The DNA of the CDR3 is TGTGCCAGTACCCGACCCGGGGAGCCCCAGCATTTT. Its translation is CASTRPGEPQHF.

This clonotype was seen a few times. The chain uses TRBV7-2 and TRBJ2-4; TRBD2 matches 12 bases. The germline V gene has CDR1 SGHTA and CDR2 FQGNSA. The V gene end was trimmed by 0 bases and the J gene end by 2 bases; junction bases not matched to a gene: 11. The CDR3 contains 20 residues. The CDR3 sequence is CASSLAGRLAGDMTKNIQYF. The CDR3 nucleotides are TGTGCCAGCAGCTTAGCGGGGAGACTAGCGGGAGATATGACCAAAAACATTCAGTACTTC. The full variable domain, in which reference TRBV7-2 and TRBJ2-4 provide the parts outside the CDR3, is GAGVSQSPSNKVTEKGKDVELRCDPISGHTALYWYRQSLGQGLEFLIYFQGNSAPDKSGLPSDRFSAERTGGSVSTLTIQRTQQEDSAVYLCASSLAGRLAGDMTKNIQYFGAGTRLSVL.

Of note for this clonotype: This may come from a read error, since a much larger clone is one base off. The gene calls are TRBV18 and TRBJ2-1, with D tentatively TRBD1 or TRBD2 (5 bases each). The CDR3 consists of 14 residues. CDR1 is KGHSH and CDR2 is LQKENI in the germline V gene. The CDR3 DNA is TGTGCCAGCTCACCACCGGGGACGACTAATGAGCAGCTCTTC. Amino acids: CASSPPGTTNEQLF.